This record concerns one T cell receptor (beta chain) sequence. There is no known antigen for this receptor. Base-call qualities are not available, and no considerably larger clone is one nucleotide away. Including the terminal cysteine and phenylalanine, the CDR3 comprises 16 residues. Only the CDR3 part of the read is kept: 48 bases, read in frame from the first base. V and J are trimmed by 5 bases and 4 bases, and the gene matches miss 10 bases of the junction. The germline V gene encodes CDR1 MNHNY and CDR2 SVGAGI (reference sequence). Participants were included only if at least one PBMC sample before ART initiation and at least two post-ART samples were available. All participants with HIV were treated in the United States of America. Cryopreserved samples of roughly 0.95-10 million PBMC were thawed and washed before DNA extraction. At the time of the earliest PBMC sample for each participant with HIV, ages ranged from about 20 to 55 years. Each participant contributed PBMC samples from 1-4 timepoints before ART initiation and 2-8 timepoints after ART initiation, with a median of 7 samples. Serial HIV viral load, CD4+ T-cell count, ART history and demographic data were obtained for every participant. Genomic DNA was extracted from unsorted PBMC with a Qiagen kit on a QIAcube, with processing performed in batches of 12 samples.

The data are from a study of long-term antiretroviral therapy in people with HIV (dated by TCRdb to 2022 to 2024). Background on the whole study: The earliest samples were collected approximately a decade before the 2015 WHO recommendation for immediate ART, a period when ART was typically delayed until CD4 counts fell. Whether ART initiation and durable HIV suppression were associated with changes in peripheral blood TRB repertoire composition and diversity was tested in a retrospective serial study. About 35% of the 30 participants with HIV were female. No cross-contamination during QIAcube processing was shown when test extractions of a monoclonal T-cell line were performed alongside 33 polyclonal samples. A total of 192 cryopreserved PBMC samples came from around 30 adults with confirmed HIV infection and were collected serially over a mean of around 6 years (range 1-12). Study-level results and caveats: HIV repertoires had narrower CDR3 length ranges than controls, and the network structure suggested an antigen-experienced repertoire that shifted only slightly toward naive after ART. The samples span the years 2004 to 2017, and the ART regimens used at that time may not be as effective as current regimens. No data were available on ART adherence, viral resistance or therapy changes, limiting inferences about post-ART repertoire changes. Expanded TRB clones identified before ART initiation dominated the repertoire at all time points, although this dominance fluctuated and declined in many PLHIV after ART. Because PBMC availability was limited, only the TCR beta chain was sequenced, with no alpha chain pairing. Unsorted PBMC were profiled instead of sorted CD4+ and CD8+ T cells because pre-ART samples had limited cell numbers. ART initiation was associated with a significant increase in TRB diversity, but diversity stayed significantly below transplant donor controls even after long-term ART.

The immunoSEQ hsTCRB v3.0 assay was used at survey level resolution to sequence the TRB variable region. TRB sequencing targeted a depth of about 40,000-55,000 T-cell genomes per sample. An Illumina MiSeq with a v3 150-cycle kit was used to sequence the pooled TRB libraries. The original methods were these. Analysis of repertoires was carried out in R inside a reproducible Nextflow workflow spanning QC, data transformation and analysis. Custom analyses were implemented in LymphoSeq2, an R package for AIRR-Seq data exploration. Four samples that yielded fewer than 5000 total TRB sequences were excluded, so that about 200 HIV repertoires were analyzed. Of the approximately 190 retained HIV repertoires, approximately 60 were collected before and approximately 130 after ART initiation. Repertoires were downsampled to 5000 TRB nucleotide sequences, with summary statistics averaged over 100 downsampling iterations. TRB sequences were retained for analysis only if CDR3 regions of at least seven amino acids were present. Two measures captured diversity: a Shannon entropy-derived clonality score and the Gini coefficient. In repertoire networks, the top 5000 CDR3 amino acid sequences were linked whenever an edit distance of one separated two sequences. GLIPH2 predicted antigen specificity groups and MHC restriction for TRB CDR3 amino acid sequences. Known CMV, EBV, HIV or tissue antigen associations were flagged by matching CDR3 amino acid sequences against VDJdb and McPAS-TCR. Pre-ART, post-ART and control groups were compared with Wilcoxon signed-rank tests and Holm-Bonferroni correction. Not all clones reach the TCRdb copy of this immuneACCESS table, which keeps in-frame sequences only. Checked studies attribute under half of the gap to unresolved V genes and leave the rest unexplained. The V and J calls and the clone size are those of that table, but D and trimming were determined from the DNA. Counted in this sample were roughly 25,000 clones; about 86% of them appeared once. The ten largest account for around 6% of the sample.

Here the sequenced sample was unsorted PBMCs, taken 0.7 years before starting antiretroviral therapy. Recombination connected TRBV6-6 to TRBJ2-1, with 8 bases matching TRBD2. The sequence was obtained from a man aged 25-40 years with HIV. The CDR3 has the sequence CASSRPGGGGYNEQFF. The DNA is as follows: TGTGCCAGCAGTAGGCCGGGGGGGGGAGGATACAATGAGCAGTTCTTC.